One sample yielded the 11 T cell receptor beta chains listed below, sequenced in a study of CXCR3-negative and CXCR3-positive naive CD8 T cells (dated by TCRdb to between 2017 and 2020). Sequencing took place on a NextSeq 550. The Human TCR Profiling Kit (MiLaboratory) was used to prepare UMI-labeled 5' RACE TRB cDNA libraries. TCRdb reprocessed the reads, reporting each CDR3 protein sequence once and no DNA. The record for this sample contains some 130,000 distinct CDR3 sequences. Around 0.5% of the sample is in the top ten clones. The sample taken for sequencing was naive CXCR3- CD8+ T cells from blood. This specimen's cell subset or site label, interpreted: CD45RO-CCR7+CD27+CD95- naive CD8+ T cells lacking CXCR3 (TNR3-). These receptors all stem from a human donor in good health. Some clones in this sample may be carry-over from other donors' samples.

The CDR3 reads CASSEGSSYNEQFF. V usage is TRBV4-3 and J usage is TRBJ2-1. In germline, CDR1 is LGHNA, CDR2 YSLEER. CDR3 length: 14 residues.

The chain employs TRBV20-1 and TRBJ1-6; TCRdb reports TRBD1, a call that lacks DNA to check it against. CDR1 and CDR2 from the germline V gene are DFQATT and SNEGSKA (reference sequence). The CDR3 consists of 15 residues. CDR3: CSASPRDRGYSPLHF.

The chain is built from TRBV6-6 and TRBJ2-6. The CDR3 spans 13 residues. Germline V lookup: CDR1 MNHNY, CDR2 SVGAGI (reference sequence). This CDR3 reads CASSYPGANVLTF.

The chain has TRBV5-5 and TRBJ2-1; TCRdb picks TRBD2, but there is no DNA to check that call. The CDR3 contains 17 residues. CDR1 is SGHKS and CDR2 is YYEKEE in the germline V gene (reference sequence). The CDR3 sequence is CASSLSLAGEGYNEQFF.

The chain joins TRBV10-2 to TRBJ2-3. The CDR3 sequence is 16 residues long. CDR1 WSHSY and CDR2 SAAADI come from the germline V gene. The CDR3 sequence: CASSESVVPSTDTQYF.

CDR3 in amino acids: CSAREGLAAYNEQFF. This chain joins TRBV20-1 and TRBJ2-1; TCRdb outputs TRBD2, but without DNA this stays unchecked. CDR3 length: 15 residues. The germline gives CDR1 DFQATT, CDR2 SNEGSKA (reference sequence).

V is TRBV29-1 and J is TRBJ2-4; as DNA is missing, the TRBD1 call by TCRdb cannot be tested. The CDR3 contains 15 residues. The germline gives CDR1 SQVTM, CDR2 ANQGSEA. CDR3 region: CSVEGGEGAKNIQYF.

This rearrangement joins TRBV7-9 to TRBJ1-2; checking the TCRdb D call of TRBD1 is not possible without DNA. This CDR3 has 15 residues. CDR1 and CDR2 from the germline V gene are SEHNR and FQNEAQ (reference sequence). The CDR3 protein is CASSLAGQARDGYTF.

The chain combines TRBV7-8 with TRBJ2-1; TCRdb lists TRBD1, though no DNA is available to test this call. Germline loops: CDR1 SGHVS, CDR2 FQNEAQ. The CDR3 is 14 residues long. The CDR3 here is CASSLNGIYNEQFF.

The chain is built from TRBV9 and TRBJ2-7. Germline loops: CDR1 SGDLS, CDR2 YYNGEE. This CDR3 is 13 amino acids long. CDR3 protein: CASSVSDVYEQYF.

The chain links TRBV15 to TRBJ2-3; TCRdb designates TRBD2, a call that cannot be tested without DNA. The CDR3 has 15 residues. Germline V gene sequence: CDR1 LNHNV, CDR2 YYDKDF (reference sequence). This chain's CDR3 is CATSRGLTSTDTQYF.